This T cell receptor beta chain was identified during a study of blood T cell repertoires in COVID-19 (TCRdb year 2020). Background for the entire study: Samples covering the acute and convalescent phases of COVID-19 were provided by collaborators in the United States, Italy and Spain. The repertoires were released in a freely available public database intended as a resource for research on the immune response to SARS-CoV-2. The samples were drawn from the first 160 participants of the ongoing ImmuneRACE study and from some 1,300 subjects provided by 6 global collaborators. The dataset comprised deeply sampled blood TCRbeta repertoires from subjects exposed to, actively infected with, or recovered from COVID-19. The sample metadata nearly always contained a de-identified subject ID, COVID-19 status, age in years and sex. The prospective study material was composed of cDNA or gDNA derived from T cells, B-cell-depleted T cells, or PBMCs. Where HLA class I and class II types were available, the types were taken from metadata supplied by the sample provider, not from assay-based typing.

TCRbeta CDR3 regions were amplified from genomic DNA using the immunoSEQ Assay, a bias-controlled multiplex PCR. In the paper's pipeline: Within the assay, amplification of reference gene primers was used to estimate how many nucleated cells each sample contained. Sequence reads were collapsed and filtered to measure the absolute abundance of every unique TCRbeta CDR3 rearrangement. For each sample, productive Simpson clonality was calculated as the square root of Simpson's diversity index over productive rearrangements. TCRdb re-hosts the immuneACCESS table, in-frame sequences only. Its copies lack some clones; in the studies checked, an unresolved V gene accounts for under half of them, and the cause for the rest is not known. V and J calls plus clone size are reproduced from that table; the DNA served to infer D and trimming. The sample records about 90,000 clones, 90% of which are singletons. The top ten hold 4.5% to 5.5% of the sample.

Collaborating institutions collected whole blood in K2EDTA tubes following their own protocols. For TCRbeta analysis, collaborators shipped samples as frozen whole blood, isolated PBMCs, or DNA extracted from either of those sample types. Results the study describes overall, beyond this receptor: The amount of clinical and demographic metadata varied by source and participant and was provided uncurated.

A single count supports this clone. Its antigen remains undetermined. Nothing much larger sits one base from this clone, and base qualities are not available. V loses 4 bases at its end and J loses 5 bases; junction bases beyond the gene matches: 9. CDR1 is given as SGHDT and CDR2 as YYEEEE, both from the germline V gene. Including cysteine and phenylalanine, the CDR3 has 17 amino acids. Only CDR3 DNA remains: 51 bases, in frame from the first base. Recombination joined TRBV5-6 with TRBJ2-5; TRBD2 lines up with 15 middle nucleotides. This clonotype originated in a man aged 45-60 years with acute or convalescent COVID-19. The source material was peripheral blood. The CDR3: CASSPGLAGGIGETQYF. The DNA reads as follows: TGTGCCAGCAGCCCCGGACTAGCGGGAGGGATCGGCGAGACCCAGTACTTC. When the CDR3 is completed using the reference TRBV5-6 and TRBJ2-5 genes on either side, the full variable domain is DAGVTQSPTHLIKTRGQQVTLRCSPKSGHDTVSWYQQALGQGPQFIFQYYEEEERQRGNFPDRFSGHQFPNYSSELNVNALLLGDSALYLCASSPGLAGGIGETQYFGPGTRLLVL.